The clone carrying this TCR beta chain was counted a few times. Its antigen is undetermined. Trimming removed 5 bases from V and 4 bases from J; junction bases left unmatched: 16. CDR3 length: 18 residues. Per the germline V gene, CDR1 is SGHTA and CDR2 is FQGNSA. This record belongs to a study of blood T cells in healthy people across ages. A J-beta primer mix and a sample-barcoded 5' primer were used in a second PCR of about 6 to 12 cycles. A single record per CDR3 protein comes from TCRdb applying MiXCR to the 5' RACE reads. The sample has about 1 million distinct CDR3 sequences; about 25% are singletons. Points from the study as a whole: Across the age range, TCR beta diversity per million T cells fell in a roughly linear way. One million T cells yielded diversity estimates that were considered underestimates.

These data were also reused for a study on T cells of mothers and their children.

Sequences were obtained from blood. This TCR was recovered from a girl aged 2-10 years in good health. J is TRBJ2-3 and V is TRBV7-2; TRBD1 matches 9 bases. The CDR3 reads CASSLIWGTRTGADTQYF. CDR3 bases: TGTGCCAGCAGCCTAATTTGGGGAACGCGGACAGGGGCAGATACGCAGTATTTT. The full variable domain, with the rest looked up from reference TRBV7-2 and TRBJ2-3, is GAGVSQSPSNKVTEKGKDVELRCDPISGHTALYWYRQSLGQGLEFLIYFQGNSAPDKSGLPSDRFSAERTGGSVSTLTIQRTQQEDSAVYLCASSLIWGTRTGADTQYFGPGTRLTVL.